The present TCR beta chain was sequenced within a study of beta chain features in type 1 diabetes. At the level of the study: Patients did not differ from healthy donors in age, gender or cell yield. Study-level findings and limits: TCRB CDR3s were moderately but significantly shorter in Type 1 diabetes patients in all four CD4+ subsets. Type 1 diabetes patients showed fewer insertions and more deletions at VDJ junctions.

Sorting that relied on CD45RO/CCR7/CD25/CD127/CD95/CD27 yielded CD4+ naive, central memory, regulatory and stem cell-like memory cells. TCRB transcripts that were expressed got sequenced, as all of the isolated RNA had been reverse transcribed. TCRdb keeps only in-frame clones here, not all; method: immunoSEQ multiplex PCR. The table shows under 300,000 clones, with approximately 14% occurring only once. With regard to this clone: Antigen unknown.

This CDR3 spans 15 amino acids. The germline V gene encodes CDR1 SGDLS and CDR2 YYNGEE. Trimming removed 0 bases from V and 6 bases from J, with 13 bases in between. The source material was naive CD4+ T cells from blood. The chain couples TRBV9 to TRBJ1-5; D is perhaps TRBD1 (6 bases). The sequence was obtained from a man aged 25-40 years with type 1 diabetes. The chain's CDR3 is CASSVEGGGGQPQHF. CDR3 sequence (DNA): TGTGCCAGCAGCGTAGAAGGAGGGGGGGGTCAGCCCCAGCATTTT.